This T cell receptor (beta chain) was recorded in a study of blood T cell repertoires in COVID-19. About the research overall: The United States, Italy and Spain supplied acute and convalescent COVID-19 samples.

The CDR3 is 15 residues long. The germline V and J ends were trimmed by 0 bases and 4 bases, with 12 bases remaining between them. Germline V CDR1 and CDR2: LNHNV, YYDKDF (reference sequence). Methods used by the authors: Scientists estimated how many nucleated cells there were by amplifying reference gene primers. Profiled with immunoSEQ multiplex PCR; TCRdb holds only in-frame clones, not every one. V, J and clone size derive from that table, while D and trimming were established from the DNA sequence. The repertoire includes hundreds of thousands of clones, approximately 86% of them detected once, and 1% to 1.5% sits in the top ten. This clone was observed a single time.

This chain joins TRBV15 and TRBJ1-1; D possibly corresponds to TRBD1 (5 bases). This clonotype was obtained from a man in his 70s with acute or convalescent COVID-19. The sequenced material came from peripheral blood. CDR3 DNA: TGTGCCACCAGCAGAGATGCTGGCAGGGCCACTGAAGCTTTCTTT. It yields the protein CATSRDAGRATEAFF. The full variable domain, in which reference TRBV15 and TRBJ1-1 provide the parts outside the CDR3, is DAMVIQNPRYQVTQFGKPVTLSCSQTLNHNVMYWYQQKSSQAPKLLFHYYDKDFNNEADTPDNFQSRRPNTSFCFLDIRSPGLGDTAMYLCATSRDAGRATEAFFGQGTRLTVV.